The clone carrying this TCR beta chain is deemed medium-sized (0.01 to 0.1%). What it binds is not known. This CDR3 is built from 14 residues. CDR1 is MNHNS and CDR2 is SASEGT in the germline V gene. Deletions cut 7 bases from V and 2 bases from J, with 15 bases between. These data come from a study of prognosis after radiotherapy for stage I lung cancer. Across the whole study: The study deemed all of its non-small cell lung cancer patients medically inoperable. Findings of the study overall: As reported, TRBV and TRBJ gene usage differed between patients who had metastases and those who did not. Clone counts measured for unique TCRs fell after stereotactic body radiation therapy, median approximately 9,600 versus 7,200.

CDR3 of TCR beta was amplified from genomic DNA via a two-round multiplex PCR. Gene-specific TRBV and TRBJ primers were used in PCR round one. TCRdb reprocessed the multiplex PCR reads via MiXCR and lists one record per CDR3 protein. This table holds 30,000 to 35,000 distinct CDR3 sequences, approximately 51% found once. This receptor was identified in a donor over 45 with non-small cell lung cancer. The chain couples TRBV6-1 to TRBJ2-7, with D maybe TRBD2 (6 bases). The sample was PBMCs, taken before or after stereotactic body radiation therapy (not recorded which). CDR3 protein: CASNLGTGAYEQYF. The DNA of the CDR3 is TGTGCCAGCAATTTAGGGACGGGGGCCTACGAGCAGTACTTC.